This TCR beta chain was recorded in a study of shared T cell receptors in the human thymus (dated by TCRdb to the early 2020s). Broadly, across the study: The study examined how the human thymus generates shared, self-reactive T-cell receptor alpha chains.

A remark on this clone: Its antigen remains unidentified. The input lacks base qualities; no much larger clone sits a single base away.

The germline ends are 13 bases apart after V is trimmed by 4 bases and J by 2 bases. Based on the germline V gene, the CDR1 and CDR2 sequences are SQVTM and ANQGSEA. The CDR3 holds 14 amino acids from the cysteine to the phenylalanine. The entry retains the CDR3 DNA only, 42 bases that are in frame from base 1. Libraries came from the immunoSEQ multiplex PCR assay. The table comes from immuneACCESS by way of TCRdb, which keeps in-frame sequences with V and J called. Part of the clones is missing from these tables; in studies checked, under half for an unresolved V gene and the rest for unknown reasons. The sample records 700,000 to 750,000 clones, 80% to 90% of which are singletons. The top ten hold around 0.01% of the sample. The same sample was also studied in work on human thymus T cells. As noted in the second study: The donors were immunologically healthy infants in Finland who had open corrective cardiac surgery for congenital heart defects. Thymus tissue was collected as surgical resects that were removed during corrective cardiac surgery. Biased V and J gene segment usage appeared to be present in both thymic and peripheral blood repertoires. The related research reported highly overlapping thymic TCR repertoires among unrelated individuals. The study used about 8 infant thymus samples plus four related peripheral blood samples to characterize TCR alpha and beta repertoires. The cohort included more than five male and a couple of female infants, with donor ages spanning 7 to 244 days. Thymocytes were mechanically released from the tissue and were stored as pellets of 10-30 million cells at -70 degrees C. A QIAsymphony instrument was used to extract genomic DNA from frozen cell pellets. The immunoSEQ multiplex PCR assay was used to amplify the TCRB and TCRAD loci from a standardized quantity of quality-controlled genomic DNA. The V(D)J region was spanned by amplicons of a length sufficient to cover the CDR3 and to identify V and J genes. The amplicons were sequenced on an Illumina platform via the commercial immunoSEQ service. Corrections for primer bias and sequencing errors followed previously described methods, while TCRAD and TCRB definitions were based on the IMGT database. immunoSEQ Analyzer 3.0 and VDJTools were used for repertoire analysis, which covered basic statistics, V/J segment usage, diversity estimates, rarefaction and pairwise overlap. Diversity was estimated using the Chao1, ChaoE, Efron-Thisted, Shannon and inverse Simpson indices, and was also estimated on datasets down-sampled to the size of the smallest sample. Repertoire overlap was assessed by strict matching of CDR3 nucleotide sequence, V gene and J gene, and clustering was done by Jaccard-based multidimensional scaling. On average, roughly 800,000 unique TCRB clonotypes were obtained from thymus samples, compared with approximately 84,000 from blood samples.

The receptor's source is a girl in the first two years of life with a congenital heart defect. Donor details come from another sample of the same person, matched by shared clones. The chain is assembled from TRBV29-1 and TRBJ2-3, with a tentative D gene TRBD2 over 6 matching bases. Sequences were obtained from thymocytes. The bases read TGCAGCGTTGGTCGGGGACTGCCCACAGATACGCAGTATTTT. This sequence encodes CSVGRGLPTDTQYF.